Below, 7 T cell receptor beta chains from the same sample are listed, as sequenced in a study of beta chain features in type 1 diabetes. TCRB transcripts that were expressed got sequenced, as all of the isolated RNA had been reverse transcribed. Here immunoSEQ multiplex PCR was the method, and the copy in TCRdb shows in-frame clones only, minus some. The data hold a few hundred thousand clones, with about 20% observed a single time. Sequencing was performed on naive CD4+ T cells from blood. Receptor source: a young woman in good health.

The CDR3 region has the DNA TGTGCCAGCAGCATCTACGGGGGGGCCTACAATGAGCAGTTCTTC. This encodes CASSIYGGAYNEQFF. The chain combines TRBV11-2 with TRBJ2-1; TRBD2 matches 8 bases. This CDR3 is 15 amino acids long. Germline V lookup: CDR1 SGHAT, CDR2 FQNNGV. V dropped 5 bases and J dropped 2; count of bases not matched to a gene: 5.

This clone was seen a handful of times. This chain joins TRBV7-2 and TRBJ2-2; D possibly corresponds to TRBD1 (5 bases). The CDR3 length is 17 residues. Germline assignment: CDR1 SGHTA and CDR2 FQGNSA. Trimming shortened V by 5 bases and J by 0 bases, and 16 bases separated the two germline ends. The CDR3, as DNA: TGTGCCAGCAGCCGACAGCACCACCCAGCGAACACCGGGGAGCTGTTTTTT. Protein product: CASSRQHHPANTGELFF.

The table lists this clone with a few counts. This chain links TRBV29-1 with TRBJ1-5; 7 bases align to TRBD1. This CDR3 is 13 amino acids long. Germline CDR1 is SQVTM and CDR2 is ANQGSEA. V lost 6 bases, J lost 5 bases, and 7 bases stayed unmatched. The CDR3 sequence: CSVGDRDDQPQHF. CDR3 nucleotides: TGCAGCGTGGGCGACAGGGACGATCAGCCCCAGCATTTT.

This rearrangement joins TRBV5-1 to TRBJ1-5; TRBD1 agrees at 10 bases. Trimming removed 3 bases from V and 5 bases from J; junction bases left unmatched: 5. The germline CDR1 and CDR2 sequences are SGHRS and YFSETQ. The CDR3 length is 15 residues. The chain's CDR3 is CASSSGGTGDQPQHF. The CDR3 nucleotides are TGCGCCAGCAGCTCGGGCGGGACAGGGGATCAGCCCCAGCATTTT. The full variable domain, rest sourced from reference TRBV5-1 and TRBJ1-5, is KAGVTQTPRYLIKTRGQQVTLSCSPISGHRSVSWYQQTPGQGLQFLFEYFSETQRNKGNFPGRFSGRQFSNSRSEMNVSTLELGDSALYLCASSSGGTGDQPQHFGDGTRLSIL.

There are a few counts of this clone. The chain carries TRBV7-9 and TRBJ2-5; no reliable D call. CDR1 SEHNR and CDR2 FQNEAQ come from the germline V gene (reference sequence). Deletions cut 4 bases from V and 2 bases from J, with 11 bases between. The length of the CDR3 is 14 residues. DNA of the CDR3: TGTGCCAGCAGCTCCCGCGATTTTCAAGAGACCCAGTACTTC. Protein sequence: CASSSRDFQETQYF.

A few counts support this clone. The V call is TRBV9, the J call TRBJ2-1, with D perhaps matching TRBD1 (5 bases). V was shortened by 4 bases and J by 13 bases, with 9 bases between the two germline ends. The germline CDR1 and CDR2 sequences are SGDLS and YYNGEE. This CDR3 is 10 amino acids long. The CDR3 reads CASSWGLQFF. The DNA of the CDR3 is TGTGCCAGCAGCTGGGGCCTTCAGTTCTTC. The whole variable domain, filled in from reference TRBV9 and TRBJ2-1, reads DSGVTQTPKHLITATGQRVTLRCSPRSGDLSVYWYQQSLDQGLQFLIQYYNGEERAKGNILERFSAQQFPDLHSELNLSSLELGDSALYFCASSWGLQFFGPGTRLTVL.

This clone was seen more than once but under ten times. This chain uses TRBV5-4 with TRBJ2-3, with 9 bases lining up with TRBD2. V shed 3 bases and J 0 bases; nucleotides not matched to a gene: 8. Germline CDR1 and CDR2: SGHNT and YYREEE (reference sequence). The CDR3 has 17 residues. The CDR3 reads CASSSGTSSTSTDTQYF. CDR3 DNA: TGTGCCAGCAGCTCCGGGACTAGCAGTACTAGCACAGATACGCAGTATTTT.